Included here is one T cell receptor beta chain sequence, with context. No cognate antigen has been identified for it. Base qualities are not at hand, and no much larger clone is one base apart. In total, roughly 710 healthy bone marrow donors made up the cohort. At the time of sampling, every cohort member was nominally healthy, though immune exposures that went unrecorded were likely present. The donor tested CMV seropositive and was one of the 289 seropositive cohort members. A peripheral blood sample was provided by each donor, and peripheral blood mononuclear cells were used for TCR beta sequencing. The Qiagen DNeasy Blood Extraction Kit was used to extract genomic DNA from the blood cell samples. Libraries came from the immunoSEQ multiplex PCR assay. For the multiplex PCR, a mixture combining 60 forward primers for TCR Vbeta segments and 13 reverse primers for TCR Jbeta segments was used. A multiplex PCR assay on genomic DNA amplified the CDR3 region of rearranged TCR beta genes. Amplified TCR beta libraries were sequenced as 87-base-pair reads on the Illumina HiSeq System. Per the authors' processing: In a later analysis, 77 million or so unique TCR beta chains were counted across the roughly 670 repertoires, and approximately 11 million of these chains were shared by at least two donors. Raw reads were error-corrected and collapsed into unique sequences by a nearest-neighbor algorithm in which closely related sequences were merged to remove PCR and sequencing errors. V, D and J gene segments were assigned by aligning CDR3 sequences to IMGT reference sequences. For a sequence to be retained, a match of at least six nucleotides was required to both a V gene segment and a J gene segment. Rearrangements were classified as productive when the CDR3 lacked stop codons and remained in frame with V and J, and all other rearrangements were classified as non-productive. Following IMGT convention, CDR3 was defined as the stretch from the second conserved V-encoded cysteine up to the conserved J-encoded phenylalanine. In an earlier analysis of approximately 500 of the donors, sequences lacking an unambiguous match to a single V gene segment were excluded. In an earlier analysis of some 590 of the donors, a V segment was called functional when productive rearrangements were above 56.7%, and segregating when the standard deviation between donors exceeded 5%. To diagnose cytomegalovirus status from the catalog of TCR beta chain sequences, a statistical classification framework was built. A later analysis assigned V and J genes by comparing TCR nucleotide sequences with IMGT/GENE-DB human TR gene sequences. Using the TCRdist pipeline, a later analysis assigned CDR3 sequences along with most-parsimonious VDJ recombination scenarios. In a later analysis, every TCR beta chain was defined by the combination of its CDR3 amino acid sequence and its V-gene family, and reads without a unique V-gene family were dropped. To address suspected cross-contamination and a sequencing artifact, a later analysis removed over 500 highly shared, low-generation-probability nucleotide sequences. In a later analysis, a clonal expansion index was calculated for each public chain from normalized within-repertoire ranks of inferred template counts. A later analysis computed generation probabilities with a VDJ recombination model fitted to out-of-frame rearrangements, and checked the results against IGoR. In a later analysis, TCR-TCR, TCR-HLA and TCR-CMV co-occurrence was scored with hypergeometric tests, and a repertoire-size bias correction was applied to TCR pairs. A later analysis estimated false discovery rates by permuting HLA or CMV assignments 20 times. A later analysis grouped co-occurring TCRs with DBSCAN, adding TCRdist sequence similarity when clustering within HLA-allele-positive subsets. For co-occurrence clustering, repertoires with fewer than 30,000 or more than 120,000 public chains were excluded, along with five or six repertoires with anomalous nucleotide sharing. TCRdb stores this immuneACCESS table with in-frame sequences only. Part of the clones is absent; in the studies checked, under half of the shortfall reflects unresolved V genes, and no reason is known for the rest. That table supplies the V and J calls and clone size; D and trimming were determined from the DNA. For this sample the table gives approximately 100,000 clones, of which about 81% were detected only once. The top ten constitute approximately 9.9% of the sample.

These data are taken from a study of cytomegalovirus exposure and HLA in healthy donors (dated by TCRdb to 2016 to 2017). Study-level background: An earlier analysis of 587 of the donors reported 276 Gb of sequence data and 95 million to 140 million unique TCR beta sequences obtained from about 179 million T cells. An early release covering just under 650 HLA-typed donors comprised 250 to 350 gigabases of sequencing data and around 80 million unique TCR sequences. Among the approximately 400 genotyped donors, under 90% belonged to the genetic ancestry cluster associated with self-reported Caucasian donors. The study was designed to test whether signatures of past pathogen exposure could be identified by cataloging public T cell receptors. The study used immunosequencing to profile the T cell repertoires of approximately 630 subjects and linked those repertoires to cytomegalovirus serostatus. A separate validation cohort of about 110 different subjects was used in addition to the 666-subject first cohort. To predict cytomegalovirus infection status, the study brought together high-throughput TCR immunosequencing, statistical association of individual TCRs with disease status, and machine learning. To study patterns of TCR occurrence, a later analysis re-analyzed previously published TCR beta repertoires from just over 650 donors and added high-resolution HLA genotyping. In the later analysis, no new phenotypic data were used to find candidate immune exposures; instead, reliance was placed on TCR beta sequences and their occurrence across donors. In an earlier analysis of 587 of the donors, high-throughput TCR beta sequencing was used to judge whether each TCR beta V gene segment behaved as functional or pseudogenic. Donor age, sex, ethnicity and CMV serostatus were compiled alongside the repertoire data. A later genetic analysis took genome-wide SNP genotypes for about 65% of the roughly 670 donors and used that subset as a discovery cohort. All discovery cohort repertoires had been generated using a single sequencing platform. Both class I and class II loci were covered by HLA typing, at four-digit resolution. The number of donors typed differed by locus, with roughly 629-640 for A, B, C, DRB1 and DQB1, around 500 for DQA1, approximately 570 for DPA1, and around 460 for DPB1. Five DR-DQ haplotypes were handled as single units for association and clustering, since linkage in the cohort was strong. Among about 400 genotyped donors of the cohort, an average of approximately 240,000 unique TCR beta nucleotide sequences was sequenced per donor, of which about 19% were non-productive.

V was cut back by 1 base and J by 4 bases, leaving a gap of 26 bases between them. From the cysteine up to the phenylalanine, the CDR3 has a length of 18 residues. CDR3 DNA only is kept here, 54 bases in frame from base 1. According to the germline V gene (reference sequence), CDR1 reads GTSNPN and CDR2 reads SVGIG. Points the paper makes about the study in general: Because some donors lacked HLA typing at each locus, the association tests relied only on the typed subset. An earlier analysis of 587 of the donors showed that most TCR beta V segments appeared in productive rearrangements either about 87% or about 30% of the time, which broadly matched IMGT annotations. In a later genetic analysis, fewer N-insertions in productive TCRs were reported among donors in an Asian-associated ancestry cluster than the approximately 630-donor mean. A further reported finding was that TCR beta sequences accurately predicted the HLA-A and HLA-B alleles for most subjects in the first cohort. A cluster of highly shared sequence variants was judged likely to be a technical artifact of the sequencing pipeline. The classifier was reported to diagnose cytomegalovirus status with high specificity and sensitivity in both the original and validation cohorts. A later analysis found that HLA-associated TCR beta chains were more clonally expanded and had lower generation probabilities than equally common non-associated chains. The cohort was sequenced for TCR beta chains only, and without alpha or paired-chain data the features that could be detected were limited. Most TCR sequences were observed very rarely across donors, whereas some public TCRs were present in many individuals. According to the authors, the approach could potentially be generalized to other disease states and immunological phenotypes. Roughly 15 rarely observed V segments, including chromosome 9 orphons, were excluded from the earlier analysis of some 590 of the donors because counts were too low. A total of about 180 TCR beta chains were listed by the study as associated with cytomegalovirus. Three of the identified cytomegalovirus-associated TCR beta chains were confirmed in vitro to be specific for cytomegalovirus antigens. The 87-base-pair reads could not distinguish some IMGT-functional V segments, including TRBV6-2 and TRBV6-3, so those segments were excluded. V-gene and J-gene trimming of TCR beta chains was associated with a missense DCLRE1C variant in a later genetic analysis, and the association was replicated in an independent cohort. Correlated functional status among segregating V segments might reflect linkage disequilibrium, but an unknown experimental factor could not be ruled out. A later analysis found that most CMV-associated TCR beta chains appeared HLA-restricted, with HLA associations seemingly driven largely by CMV exposure. Sequencing depth was assumed to be roughly uniform across donors in the presence/absence analyses, though that assumption may not hold. According to a later analysis, parvovirus B19, influenza, CMV and Epstein-Barr virus appeared linked to several top co-occurrence clusters. In a later analysis, some 17,000 TCR beta sequences were associated with specific HLA alleles at a false discovery rate of 0.05. Immune exposure information for the cohort was limited to CMV serostatus. A later analysis found that TCR association rates varied across HLA loci, with DRB1 alleles showing the most associated TCRs and HLA-C alleles the fewest. When HLA alleles, especially DR and DQ, strongly co-occurred, attributing TCR associations to individual alleles was difficult.

The rearrangement combines TRBV30 with TRBJ2-7; matching of 8 bases hints at TRBD1 as the D gene. The sample was PBMCs. The receptor comes from a young man in good health and CMV-seropositive. The sequence in DNA is TGTGCCTGGAGTGGGCCCGTCCCACAGGGGGGGACGGGGTACGAGCAGTACTTC. Its product reads: CAWSGPVPQGGTGYEQYF. The reference TRBV30 and TRBJ2-7 proteins fill in what lies around the CDR3, so the full variable domain reads SQTIHQWPATLVQPVGSPLSLECTVEGTSNPNLYWYRQAAGRGLQLLFYSVGIGQISSEVPQNLSASRPQDRQFILSSKKLLLSDSGFYLCAWSGPVPQGGTGYEQYFGPGTRLTVT.